Below are 5 T cell receptor beta chains sequenced from a single sample in a study of blood T cell repertoires in COVID-19. The data were produced by immunoSEQ multiplex PCR, yet TCRdb's version contains in-frame clones alone and is incomplete. The sample has tens of thousands of clones; 82% are singletons. The source material was peripheral blood. These receptors were collected from a woman older than 75 with acute or convalescent COVID-19.

The count of this clone is one. The rearrangement links TRBV5-1 to TRBJ2-7, with 9 bases that match TRBD1. Trimming cost V 3 bases and J 9 bases; bases outside gene matches: 16. The germline V gene has CDR1 SGHRS and CDR2 YFSETQ. This CDR3 has 16 residues. CDR3 loop: CASSSTTGGVGRSQYF. CDR3 sequence (DNA): TGCGCCAGCAGCTCAACGACAGGGGGAGTGGGTAGGTCGCAGTACTTC.

This chain links TRBV27 with TRBJ1-5; possible D gene TRBD1, 5 bases. Per the germline V gene, CDR1 is MNHEY and CDR2 is SMNVEV (reference sequence). Trimming pared 6 bases from V and 9 bases from J, leaving 18 bases between. The CDR3 runs 14 residues. The CDR3 DNA sequence: TGTGCCAGCAGCCCCATCAGGGAGGGAAGGCCCCAGCATTTT. Translation gives CASSPIREGRPQHF.

The CDR3 loop is CASSFLRVQFF. As DNA, the CDR3 is TGTGCCAGCAGTTTCCTACGTGTGCAGTTCTTC. V is TRBV27 and J is TRBJ2-1; no clear D gene. The CDR3 has 11 amino acids. Germline values: CDR1 MNHEY, CDR2 SMNVEV (reference sequence). V was pared by 3 bases and J by 12 bases, with 9 bases between.

This clone showed up just a few times. The chain has TRBV19 and TRBJ1-2; 10 bases line up with TRBD1. J lost 7 bases, V lost 2 bases, and 7 bases had no gene match. The CDR3 runs 15 residues. Per the germline V gene, CDR1 is LNHDA and CDR2 is SQIVND (reference sequence). CDR3 sequence (DNA): TGTGCCAGTAGTATACCCTCCGACAGGGGGCCTGGCTACACCTTC. Encoded protein: CASSIPSDRGPGYTF.

The rearrangement links TRBV10-3 to TRBJ2-1; D not resolved. There are 15 residues in the CDR3. The V end was cut by 2 bases, the J end by 0 bases, with 8 bases between. The germline V gene has CDR1 ENHRY and CDR2 SYGVKD. CDR3 DNA: TGTGCCATCAGTGAGGTAGTCGGCTCCTACAATGAGCAGTTCTTC. Amino acids: CAISEVVGSYNEQFF.